This section outlines one TCR beta chain sequence together with its context. Its matching antigen is unknown. These data are taken from a study of response to subunit inactivated influenza vaccine. MiXCR was run by TCRdb on the RT-PCR reads, yielding one entry per CDR3 protein. The sample consists of about 150,000 distinct CDR3 sequences, 9.5% to 12% of them appearing once. General study points: Authors suggested each seasonal influenza vaccination recruits few new T cells.

The CDR3 has 15 amino acids. Trimming shortened V by 1 base and J by 2 bases, and 12 bases separated the two germline ends. Germline V CDR1 and CDR2: LNHNV, YYDKDF (reference sequence). The rearrangement joins TRBV15 to TRBJ2-7; tentatively, D is TRBD1 (5 bases). This TCR was sampled from a man in his fifties or sixties who received an inactivated influenza vaccine. The source material was CD8+ T cells sorted from PBMCs, sampled around 25 months after vaccination. The CDR3 protein is CATSRAQGKAYEQYF. CDR3 coding DNA: TGTGCCACCAGCAGAGCCCAGGGTAAGGCCTACGAGCAGTACTTC.